A single T cell receptor (beta chain) is shown here with its context. Recruited during active infection, patients (from Seattle) were subsequently followed longitudinally. The data derive from a study of blood T cell repertoires in COVID-19. Clones were read by immunoSEQ multiplex PCR, and TCRdb kept only the in-frame ones, dropping some. This sample has about 530,000 clones; approximately 91% occur once, and the top ten carry less than 9.5%. Germline V CDR1 and CDR2: SGHVS, FNYEAQ. After removal of 5 bases from V and 5 bases from J, the junction contained 7 bases not matched to a gene. The CDR3 totals 16 residues.

This chain links TRBV7-6 with TRBJ2-3, with TRBD2 identical over 13 bases. This sequence was found in a woman aged 50 to 60 with COVID-19, enrolled during active disease. The sample comprised peripheral blood. The DNA of the CDR3 is TGTGCCAGCAGCGCCCGACTAGCGGGGGGATTAGATACGCAGTATTTT. This gives the protein CASSARLAGGLDTQYF.